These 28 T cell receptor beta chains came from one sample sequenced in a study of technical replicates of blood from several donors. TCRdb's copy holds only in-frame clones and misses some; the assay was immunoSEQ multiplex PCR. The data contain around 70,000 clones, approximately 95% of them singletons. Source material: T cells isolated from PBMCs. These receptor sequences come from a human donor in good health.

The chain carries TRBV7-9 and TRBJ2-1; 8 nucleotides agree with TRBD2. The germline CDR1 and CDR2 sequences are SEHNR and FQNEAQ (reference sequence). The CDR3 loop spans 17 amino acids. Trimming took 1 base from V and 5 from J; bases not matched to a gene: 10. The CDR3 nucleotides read TGTGCCAGCAGCTTAGGCGGGAGCGGGGGAAGGAACAATGAGCAGTTCTTC. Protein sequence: CASSLGGSGGRNNEQFF.

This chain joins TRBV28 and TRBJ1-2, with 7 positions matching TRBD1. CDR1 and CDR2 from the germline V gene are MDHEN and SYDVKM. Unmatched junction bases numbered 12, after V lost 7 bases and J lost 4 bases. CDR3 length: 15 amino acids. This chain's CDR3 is CASTQRGRGIYGYTF. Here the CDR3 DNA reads TGTGCCAGCACCCAACGGGGCAGGGGGATCTATGGCTACACCTTC.

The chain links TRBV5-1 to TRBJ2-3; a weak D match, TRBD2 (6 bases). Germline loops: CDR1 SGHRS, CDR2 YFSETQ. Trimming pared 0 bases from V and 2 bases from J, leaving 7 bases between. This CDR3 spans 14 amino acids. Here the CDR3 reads CASSLGTTTDTQYF. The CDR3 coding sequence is TGCGCCAGCAGCTTGGGGACTACCACAGATACGCAGTATTTT.

The CDR3 reads CASSLVAGTAYEQYF. In DNA, the CDR3 is TGCGCCAGCAGCTTGGTTGCCGGGACTGCCTACGAGCAGTACTTC. The rearrangement uses TRBV5-1 and TRBJ2-7; a possible D gene is TRBD2 (6 bases). Germline V gene sequence: CDR1 SGHRS, CDR2 YFSETQ. Trimming pared 0 bases from V and 2 bases from J, leaving 12 bases between. This CDR3 is built from 15 residues.

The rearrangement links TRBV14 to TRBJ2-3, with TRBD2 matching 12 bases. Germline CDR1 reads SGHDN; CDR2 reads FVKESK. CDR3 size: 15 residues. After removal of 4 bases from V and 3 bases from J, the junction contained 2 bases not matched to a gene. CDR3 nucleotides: TGTGCCAGCAGCCCCGGGACTAGCGGGACAGATACGCAGTATTTT. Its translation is CASSPGTSGTDTQYF.

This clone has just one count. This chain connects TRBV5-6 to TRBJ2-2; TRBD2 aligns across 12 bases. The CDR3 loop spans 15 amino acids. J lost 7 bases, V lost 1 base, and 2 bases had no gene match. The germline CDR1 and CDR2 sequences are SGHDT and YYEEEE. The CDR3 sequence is CASSLLTSGSGELFF. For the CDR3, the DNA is TGTGCCAGCAGCTTGTTGACTAGCGGGAGCGGGGAGCTGTTTTTT.

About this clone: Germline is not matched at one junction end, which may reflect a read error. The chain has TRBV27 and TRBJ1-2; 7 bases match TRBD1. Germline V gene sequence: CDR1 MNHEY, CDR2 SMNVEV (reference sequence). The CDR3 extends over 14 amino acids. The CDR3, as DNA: TGTGCCAGCAGTTCCTCATACGATGACAGGGTGCGCTACTTC. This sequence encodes CASSSSYDDRVRYF.

The CDR3 sequence: CASTGTIAGYTF. The CDR3 DNA reads TGTGCCAGTACCGGGACAATCGCAGGCTACACCTTC. The V call is TRBV19, the J call TRBJ1-2; tentatively, D is TRBD1 (6 bases). Germline values: CDR1 LNHDA, CDR2 SQIVND (reference sequence). The CDR3 is 12 residues long. Trimming removed 7 bases at V and 8 bases at J, with 14 bases between.

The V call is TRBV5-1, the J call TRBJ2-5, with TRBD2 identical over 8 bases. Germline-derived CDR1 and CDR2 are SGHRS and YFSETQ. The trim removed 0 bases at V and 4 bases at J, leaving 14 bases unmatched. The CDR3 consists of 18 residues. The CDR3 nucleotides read TGCGCCAGCAGCTTGGGTCCCTCTGGGCGGGGGGCCGGAGAGACCCAGTACTTC. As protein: CASSLGPSGRGAGETQYF.

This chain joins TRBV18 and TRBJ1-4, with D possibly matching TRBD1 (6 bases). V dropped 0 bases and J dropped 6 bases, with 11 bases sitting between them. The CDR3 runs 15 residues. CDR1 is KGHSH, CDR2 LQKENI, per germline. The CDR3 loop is CASSPPGGLDEKLFF. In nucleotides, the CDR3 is TGTGCCAGCTCACCACCCGGGGGGCTAGATGAAAAACTGTTTTTT. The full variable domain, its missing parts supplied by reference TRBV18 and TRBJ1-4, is NAGVMQNPRHLVRRRGQEARLRCSPMKGHSHVYWYRQLPEEGLKFMVYLQKENIIDESGMPKERFSAEFPKEGPSILRIQQVVRGDSAAYFCASSPPGGLDEKLFFGSGTQLSVL.

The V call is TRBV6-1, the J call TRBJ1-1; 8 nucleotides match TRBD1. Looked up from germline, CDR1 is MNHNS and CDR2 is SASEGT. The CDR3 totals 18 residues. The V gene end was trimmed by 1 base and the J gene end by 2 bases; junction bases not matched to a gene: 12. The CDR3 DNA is TGTGCCAGCAGTGAAGAGGCTCAGGACAGGGTGGCCAACACTGAAGCTTTCTTT. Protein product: CASSEEAQDRVANTEAFF.

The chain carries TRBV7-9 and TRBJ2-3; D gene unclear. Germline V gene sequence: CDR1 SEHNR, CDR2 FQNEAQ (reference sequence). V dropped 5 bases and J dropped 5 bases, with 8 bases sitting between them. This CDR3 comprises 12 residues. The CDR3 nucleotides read TGTGCCAGCAGCACCCCACTAGATACGCAGTATTTT. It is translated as CASSTPLDTQYF.

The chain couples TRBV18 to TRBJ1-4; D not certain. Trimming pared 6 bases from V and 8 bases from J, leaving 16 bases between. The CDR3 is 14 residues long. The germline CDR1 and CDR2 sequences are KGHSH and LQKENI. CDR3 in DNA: TGTGCCAGCTCGCACGAAACCGGAGAAGAAAAACTGTTTTTT. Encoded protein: CASSHETGEEKLFF.

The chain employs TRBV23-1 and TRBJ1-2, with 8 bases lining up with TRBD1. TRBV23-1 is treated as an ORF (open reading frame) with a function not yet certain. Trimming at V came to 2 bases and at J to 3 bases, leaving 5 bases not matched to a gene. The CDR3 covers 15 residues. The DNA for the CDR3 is TGCGCCAGCAGTCAACAGGGGGCGCGATACTATGGCTACACCTTC. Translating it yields CASSQQGARYYGYTF.

The DNA for the CDR3 is TGTGCCAGCAGCCCATGGACTAGCGGGGGTCACGAGCAGTACTTC. Amino acid sequence: CASSPWTSGGHEQYF. The rearrangement joins TRBV6-5 to TRBJ2-7; 13 positions match TRBD2. This CDR3 region has 15 residues. The V segment lost 6 bases and the J segment 5 bases; nucleotides outside the gene matches: 7. The V gene's germline CDR1 is MNHEY and CDR2 SVGAGI.

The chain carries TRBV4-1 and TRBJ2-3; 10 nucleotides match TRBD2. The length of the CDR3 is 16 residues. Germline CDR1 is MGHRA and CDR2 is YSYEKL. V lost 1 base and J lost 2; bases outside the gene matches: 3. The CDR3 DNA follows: TGCGCCAGCAGCCAAGTAGCGGGGGGATACACAGATACGCAGTATTTT. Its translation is CASSQVAGGYTDTQYF.

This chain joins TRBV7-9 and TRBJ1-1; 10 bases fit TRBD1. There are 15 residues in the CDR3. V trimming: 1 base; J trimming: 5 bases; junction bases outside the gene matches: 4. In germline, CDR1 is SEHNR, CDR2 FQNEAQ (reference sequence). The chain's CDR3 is CASSLVPGQGTEAFF. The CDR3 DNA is TGTGCCAGCAGCTTAGTTCCGGGACAGGGGACTGAAGCTTTCTTT.

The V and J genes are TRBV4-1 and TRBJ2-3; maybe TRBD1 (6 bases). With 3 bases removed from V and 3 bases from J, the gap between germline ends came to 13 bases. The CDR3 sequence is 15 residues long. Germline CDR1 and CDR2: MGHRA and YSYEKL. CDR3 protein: CASSQVGGGTDTQYF. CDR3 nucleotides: TGCGCCAGCAGCCAGGTAGGGGGTGGAACAGATACGCAGTATTTT.

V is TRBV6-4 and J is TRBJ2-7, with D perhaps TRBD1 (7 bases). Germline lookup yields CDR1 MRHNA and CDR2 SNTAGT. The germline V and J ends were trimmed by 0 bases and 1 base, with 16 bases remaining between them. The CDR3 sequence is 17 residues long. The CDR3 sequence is CASSDSYRQGGSYEQYF. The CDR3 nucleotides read TGTGCCAGCAGTGACTCCTACAGACAGGGAGGTTCCTACGAGCAGTACTTC.

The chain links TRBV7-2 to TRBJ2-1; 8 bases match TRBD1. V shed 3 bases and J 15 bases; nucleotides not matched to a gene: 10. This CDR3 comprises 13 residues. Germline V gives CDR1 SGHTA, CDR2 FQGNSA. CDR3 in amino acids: CASSFRQGPWGFF. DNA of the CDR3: TGTGCCAGCAGCTTTCGACAGGGGCCCTGGGGGTTCTTC.

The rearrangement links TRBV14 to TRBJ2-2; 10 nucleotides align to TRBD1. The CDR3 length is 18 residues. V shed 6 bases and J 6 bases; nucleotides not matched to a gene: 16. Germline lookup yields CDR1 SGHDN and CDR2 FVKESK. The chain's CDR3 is CASSPGQGLSQGAGELFF. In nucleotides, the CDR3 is TGTGCCAGCAGTCCGGGACAGGGGCTTTCCCAAGGGGCCGGGGAGCTGTTTTTT.

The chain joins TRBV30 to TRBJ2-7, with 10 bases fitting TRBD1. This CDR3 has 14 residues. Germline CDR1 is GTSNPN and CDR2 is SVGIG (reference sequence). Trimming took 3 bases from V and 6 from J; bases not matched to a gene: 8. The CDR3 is CAWRTGTGVTEQYF. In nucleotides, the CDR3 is TGTGCCTGGAGGACCGGGACAGGGGTTACCGAGCAGTACTTC. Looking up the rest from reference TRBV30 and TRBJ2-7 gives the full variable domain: SQTIHQWPATLVQPVGSPLSLECTVEGTSNPNLYWYRQAAGRGLQLLFYSVGIGQISSEVPQNLSASRPQDRQFILSSKKLLLSDSGFYLCAWRTGTGVTEQYFGPGTRLTVT.

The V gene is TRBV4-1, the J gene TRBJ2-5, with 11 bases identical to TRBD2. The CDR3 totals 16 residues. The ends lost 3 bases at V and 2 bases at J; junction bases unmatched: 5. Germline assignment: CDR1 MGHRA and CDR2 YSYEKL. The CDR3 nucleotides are TGCGCCAGCAGCCATTCTAGCGGGAGGACACAAGAGACCCAGTACTTC. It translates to CASSHSSGRTQETQYF.

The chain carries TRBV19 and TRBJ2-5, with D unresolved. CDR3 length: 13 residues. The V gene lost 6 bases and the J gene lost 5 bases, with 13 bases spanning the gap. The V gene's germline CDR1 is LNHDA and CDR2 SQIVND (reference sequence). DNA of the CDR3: TGTGCCAGTAGCTTAGCCGGTTGGGAGACCCAGTACTTC. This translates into CASSLAGWETQYF.

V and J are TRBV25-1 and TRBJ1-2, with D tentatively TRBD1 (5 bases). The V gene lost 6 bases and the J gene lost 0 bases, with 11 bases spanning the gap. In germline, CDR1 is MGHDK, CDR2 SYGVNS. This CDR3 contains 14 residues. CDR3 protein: CASSPGIANYGYTF. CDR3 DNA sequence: TGTGCCAGCAGCCCAGGGATAGCTAACTATGGCTACACCTTC.

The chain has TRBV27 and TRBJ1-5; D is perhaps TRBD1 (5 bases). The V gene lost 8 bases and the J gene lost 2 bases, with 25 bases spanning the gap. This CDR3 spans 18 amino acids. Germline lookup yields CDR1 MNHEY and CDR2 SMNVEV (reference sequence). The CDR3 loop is CASSPGELEYGGNQPQHF. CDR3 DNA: TGTGCCAGCTCCCCGGGGGAGTTGGAGTACGGCGGCAATCAGCCCCAGCATTTT.

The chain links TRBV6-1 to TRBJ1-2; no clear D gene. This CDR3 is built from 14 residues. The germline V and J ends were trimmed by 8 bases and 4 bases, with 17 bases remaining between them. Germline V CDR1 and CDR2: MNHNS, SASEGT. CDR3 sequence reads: CASYNRRGGYGYTF. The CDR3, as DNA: TGTGCCAGCTACAATCGACGGGGTGGCTATGGCTACACCTTC.

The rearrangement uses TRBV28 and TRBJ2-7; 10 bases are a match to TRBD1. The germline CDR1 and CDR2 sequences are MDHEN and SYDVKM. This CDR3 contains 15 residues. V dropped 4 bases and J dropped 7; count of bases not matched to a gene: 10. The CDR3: CASSSTGGLRREQYF. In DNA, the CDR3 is TGTGCCAGCAGTTCGACAGGGGGCCTCCGGAGGGAGCAGTACTTC.